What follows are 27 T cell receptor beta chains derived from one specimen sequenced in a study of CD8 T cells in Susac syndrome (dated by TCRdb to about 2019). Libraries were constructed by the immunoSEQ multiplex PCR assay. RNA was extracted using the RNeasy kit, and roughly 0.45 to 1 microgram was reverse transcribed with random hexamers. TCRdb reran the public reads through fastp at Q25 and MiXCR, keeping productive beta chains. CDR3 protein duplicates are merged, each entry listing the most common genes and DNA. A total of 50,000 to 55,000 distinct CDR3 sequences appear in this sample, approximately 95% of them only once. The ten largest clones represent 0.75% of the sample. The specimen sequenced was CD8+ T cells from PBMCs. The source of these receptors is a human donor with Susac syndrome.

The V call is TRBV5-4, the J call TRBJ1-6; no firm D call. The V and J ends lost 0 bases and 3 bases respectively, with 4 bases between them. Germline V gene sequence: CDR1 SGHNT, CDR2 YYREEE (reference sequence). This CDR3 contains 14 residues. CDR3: CASSLASYNSPLHF. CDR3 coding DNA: TGTGCCAGCAGCTTGGCCAGCTATAATTCACCCCTCCACTTT.

CDR3: CASSPMDGGLDSTDTQYF. The CDR3 nucleotides read TGTGCCAGCAGTCCAATGGACGGGGGGCTTGATAGCACAGATACGCAGTATTTT. V gene TRBV12-3 or TRBV12-4 combines with J gene TRBJ2-3; TRBD2 might be the D (7 bases). Trimming took 5 bases from V and 0 from J, leaving 21 bases between them. This CDR3 spans 18 amino acids.

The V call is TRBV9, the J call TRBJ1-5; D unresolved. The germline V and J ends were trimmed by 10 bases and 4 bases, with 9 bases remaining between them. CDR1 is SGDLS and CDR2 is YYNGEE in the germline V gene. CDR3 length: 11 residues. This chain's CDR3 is CAGFRNQPQHF. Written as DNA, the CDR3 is TGTGCCGGCTTCAGGAATCAGCCCCAGCATTTT.

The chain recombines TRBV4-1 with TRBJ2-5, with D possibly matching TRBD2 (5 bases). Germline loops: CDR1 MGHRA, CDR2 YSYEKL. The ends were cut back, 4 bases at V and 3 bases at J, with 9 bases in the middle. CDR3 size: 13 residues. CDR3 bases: TGCGCCAGCAGCCGAGGGCTGGAAGAGACCCAGTACTTC. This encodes CASSRGLEETQYF.

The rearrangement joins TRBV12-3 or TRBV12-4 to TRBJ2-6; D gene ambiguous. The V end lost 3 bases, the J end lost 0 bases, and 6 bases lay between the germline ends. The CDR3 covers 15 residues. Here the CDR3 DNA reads TGTGCCAGCAGTTTCCCCCGCTCTGGGGCCAACGTCCTGACTTTC. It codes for CASSFPRSGANVLTF.

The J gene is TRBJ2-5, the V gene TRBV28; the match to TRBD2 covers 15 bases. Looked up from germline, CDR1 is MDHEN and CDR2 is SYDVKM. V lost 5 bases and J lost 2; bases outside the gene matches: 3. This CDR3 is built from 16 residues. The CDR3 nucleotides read TGTGCCAGCAGTGGACTAGCGGGGGGGAGACAAGAGACCCAGTACTTC. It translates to CASSGLAGGRQETQYF.

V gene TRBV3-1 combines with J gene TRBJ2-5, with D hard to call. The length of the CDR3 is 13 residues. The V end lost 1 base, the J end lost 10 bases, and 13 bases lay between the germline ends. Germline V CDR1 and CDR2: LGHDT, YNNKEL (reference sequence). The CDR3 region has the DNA TGTGCCAGCAGCCAAGCTTGGGCGGAAGGCCAGTACTTC. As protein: CASSQAWAEGQYF.

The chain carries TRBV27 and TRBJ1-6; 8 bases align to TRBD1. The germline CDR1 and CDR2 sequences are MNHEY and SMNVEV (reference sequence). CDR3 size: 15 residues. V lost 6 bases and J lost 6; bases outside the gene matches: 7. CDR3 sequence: CASSPGQAINSPLHF. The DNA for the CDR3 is TGTGCCAGCAGCCCGGGACAGGCGATTAATTCACCCCTCCACTTT.

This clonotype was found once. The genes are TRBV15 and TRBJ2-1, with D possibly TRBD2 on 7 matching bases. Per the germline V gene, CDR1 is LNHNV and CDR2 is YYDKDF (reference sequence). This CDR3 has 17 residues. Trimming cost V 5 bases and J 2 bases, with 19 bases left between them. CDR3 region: CATSGGGGEGPYNEQFF. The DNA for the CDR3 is TGTGCCACCAGCGGAGGAGGGGGGGAGGGGCCCTACAATGAGCAGTTCTTC.

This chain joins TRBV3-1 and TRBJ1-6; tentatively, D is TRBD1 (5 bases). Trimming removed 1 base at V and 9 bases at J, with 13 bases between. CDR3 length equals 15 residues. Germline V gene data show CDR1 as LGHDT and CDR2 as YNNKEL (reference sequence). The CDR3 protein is CASSQVSQGGSPLHF. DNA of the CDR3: TGTGCCAGCAGCCAAGTTTCCCAGGGAGGTTCACCCCTCCACTTT.

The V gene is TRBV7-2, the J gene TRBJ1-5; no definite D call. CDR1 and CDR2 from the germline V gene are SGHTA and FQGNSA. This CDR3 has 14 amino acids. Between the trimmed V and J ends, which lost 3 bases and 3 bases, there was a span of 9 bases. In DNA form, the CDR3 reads TGTGCCAGCAGCTTTGAGGTGACCAATCAGCCCCAGCATTTT. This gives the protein CASSFEVTNQPQHF.

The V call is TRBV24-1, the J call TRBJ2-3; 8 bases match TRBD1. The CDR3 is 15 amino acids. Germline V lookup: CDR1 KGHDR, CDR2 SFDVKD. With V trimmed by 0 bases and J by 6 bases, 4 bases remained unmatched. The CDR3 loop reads CATSDLGTGSDTQYF. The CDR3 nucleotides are TGTGCCACCAGTGATTTGGGGACAGGTAGCGATACGCAGTATTTT.

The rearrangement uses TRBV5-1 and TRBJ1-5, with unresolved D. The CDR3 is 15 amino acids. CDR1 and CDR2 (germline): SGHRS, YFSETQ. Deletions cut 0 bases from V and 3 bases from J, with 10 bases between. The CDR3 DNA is TGCGCCAGCAGCTTGGAAGGGCTGCTCAATCAGCCCCAGCATTTT. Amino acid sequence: CASSLEGLLNQPQHF. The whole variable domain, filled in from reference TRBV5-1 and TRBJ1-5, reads KAGVTQTPRYLIKTRGQQVTLSCSPISGHRSVSWYQQTPGQGLQFLFEYFSETQRNKGNFPGRFSGRQFSNSRSEMNVSTLELGDSALYLCASSLEGLLNQPQHFGDGTRLSIL.

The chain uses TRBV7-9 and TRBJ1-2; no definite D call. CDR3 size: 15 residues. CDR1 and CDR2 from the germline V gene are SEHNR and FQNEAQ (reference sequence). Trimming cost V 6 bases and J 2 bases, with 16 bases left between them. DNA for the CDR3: TGTGCCAGCAGTCATGGGCTTATTATCAACTATGGCTACACCTTC. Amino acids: CASSHGLIINYGYTF.

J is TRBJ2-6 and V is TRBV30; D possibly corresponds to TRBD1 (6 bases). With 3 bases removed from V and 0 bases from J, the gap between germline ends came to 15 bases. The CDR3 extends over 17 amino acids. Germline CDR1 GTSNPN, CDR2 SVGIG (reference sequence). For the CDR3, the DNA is TGTGCCTGGAGATTACAGGGTAGACCCTCTGGGGCCAACGTCCTGACTTTC. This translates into CAWRLQGRPSGANVLTF.

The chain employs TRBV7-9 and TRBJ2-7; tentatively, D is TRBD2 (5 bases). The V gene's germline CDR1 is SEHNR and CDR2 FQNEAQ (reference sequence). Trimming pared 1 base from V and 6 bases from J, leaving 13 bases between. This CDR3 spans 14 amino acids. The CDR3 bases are TGTGCCAGCAGCTTAGACCGTGGCGGAGGCGAGCAGTACTTC. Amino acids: CASSLDRGGGEQYF.

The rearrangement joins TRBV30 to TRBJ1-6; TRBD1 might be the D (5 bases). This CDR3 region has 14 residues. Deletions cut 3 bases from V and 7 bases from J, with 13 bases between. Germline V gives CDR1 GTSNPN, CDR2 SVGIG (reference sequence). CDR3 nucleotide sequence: TGTGCCTGGAGGGAACGGGGGGACAATTCACCCCTCCACTTT. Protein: CAWRERGDNSPLHF.

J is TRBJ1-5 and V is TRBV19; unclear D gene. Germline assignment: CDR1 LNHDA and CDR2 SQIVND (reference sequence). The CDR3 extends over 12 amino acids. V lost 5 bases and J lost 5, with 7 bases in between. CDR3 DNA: TGTGCCAGTAGTCGCACGGATCAGCCCCAGCATTTT. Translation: CASSRTDQPQHF.

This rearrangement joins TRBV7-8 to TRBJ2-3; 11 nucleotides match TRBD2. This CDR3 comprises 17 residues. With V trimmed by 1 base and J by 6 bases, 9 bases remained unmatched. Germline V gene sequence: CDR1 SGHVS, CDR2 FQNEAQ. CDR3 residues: CASSLVVLAGGQDTQYF. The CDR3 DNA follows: TGTGCCAGCAGCTTAGTTGTCCTAGCGGGGGGACAGGATACGCAGTATTTT.

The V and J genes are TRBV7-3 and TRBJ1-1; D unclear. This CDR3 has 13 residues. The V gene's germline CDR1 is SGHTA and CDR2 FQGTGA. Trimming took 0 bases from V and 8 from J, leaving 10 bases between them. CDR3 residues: CASSLTSGGEAFF. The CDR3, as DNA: TGTGCCAGCAGCTTAACGTCGGGTGGAGAAGCTTTCTTT.

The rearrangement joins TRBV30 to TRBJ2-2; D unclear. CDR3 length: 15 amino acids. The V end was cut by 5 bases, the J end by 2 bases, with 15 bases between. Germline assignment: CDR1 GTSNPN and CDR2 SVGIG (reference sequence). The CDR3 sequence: CAWEIRRGNTGELFF. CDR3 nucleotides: TGTGCCTGGGAGATACGACGCGGAAACACCGGGGAGCTGTTTTTT. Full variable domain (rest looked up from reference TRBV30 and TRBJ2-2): SQTIHQWPATLVQPVGSPLSLECTVEGTSNPNLYWYRQAAGRGLQLLFYSVGIGQISSEVPQNLSASRPQDRQFILSSKKLLLSDSGFYLCAWEIRRGNTGELFFGEGSRLTVL.

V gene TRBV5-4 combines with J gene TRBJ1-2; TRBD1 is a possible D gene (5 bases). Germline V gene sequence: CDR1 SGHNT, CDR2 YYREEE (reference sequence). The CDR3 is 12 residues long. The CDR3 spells CASESPQDGYTF. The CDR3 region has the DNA TGTGCTTCCGAATCTCCACAGGATGGCTACACCTTC.

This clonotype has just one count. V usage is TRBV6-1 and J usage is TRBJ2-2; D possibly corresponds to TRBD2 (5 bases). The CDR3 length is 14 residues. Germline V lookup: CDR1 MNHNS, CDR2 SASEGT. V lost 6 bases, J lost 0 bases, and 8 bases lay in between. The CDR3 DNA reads TGTGCCAGCAGAGACTACACGAACACCGGGGAGCTGTTTTTT. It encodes CASRDYTNTGELFF.

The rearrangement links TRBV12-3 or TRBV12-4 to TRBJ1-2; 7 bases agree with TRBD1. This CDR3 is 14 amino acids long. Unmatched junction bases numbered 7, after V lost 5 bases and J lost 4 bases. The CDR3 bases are TGTGCCAGCAGTCCGGGGACAGCGAGCTATGGCTACACCTTC. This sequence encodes CASSPGTASYGYTF.

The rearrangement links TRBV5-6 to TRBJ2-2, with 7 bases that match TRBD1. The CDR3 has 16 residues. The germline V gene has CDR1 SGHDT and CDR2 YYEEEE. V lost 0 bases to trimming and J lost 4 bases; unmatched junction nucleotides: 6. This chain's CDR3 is CASSLEGGGGTGELFF. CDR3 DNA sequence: TGTGCCAGCAGCTTGGAAGGGGGCGGAGGCACCGGGGAGCTGTTTTTT.

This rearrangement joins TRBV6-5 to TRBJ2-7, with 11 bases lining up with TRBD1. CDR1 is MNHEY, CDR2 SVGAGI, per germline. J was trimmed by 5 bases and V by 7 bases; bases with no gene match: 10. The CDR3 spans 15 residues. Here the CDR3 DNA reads TGTGCCAGCACCTCTCCGGGACAGGGGGTCCACGAGCAGTACTTC. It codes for CASTSPGQGVHEQYF.

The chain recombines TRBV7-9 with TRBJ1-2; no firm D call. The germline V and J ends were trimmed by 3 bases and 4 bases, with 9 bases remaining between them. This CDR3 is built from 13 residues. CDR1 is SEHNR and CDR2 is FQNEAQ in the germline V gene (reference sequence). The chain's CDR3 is CASSFSGTYGYTF. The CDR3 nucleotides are TGTGCCAGCAGCTTCTCGGGAACCTATGGCTACACCTTC.